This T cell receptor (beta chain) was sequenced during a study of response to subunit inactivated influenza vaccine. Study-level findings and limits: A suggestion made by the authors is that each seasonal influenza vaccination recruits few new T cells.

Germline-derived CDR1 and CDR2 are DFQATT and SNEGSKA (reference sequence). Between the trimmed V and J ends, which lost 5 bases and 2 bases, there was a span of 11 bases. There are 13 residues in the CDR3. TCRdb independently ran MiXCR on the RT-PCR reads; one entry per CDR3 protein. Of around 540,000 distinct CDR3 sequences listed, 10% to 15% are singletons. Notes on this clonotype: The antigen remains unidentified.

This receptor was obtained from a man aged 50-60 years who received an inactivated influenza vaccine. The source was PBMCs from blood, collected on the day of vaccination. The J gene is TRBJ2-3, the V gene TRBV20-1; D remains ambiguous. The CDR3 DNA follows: TGCAGTGCTGGGCATACCTCCACAGATACGCAGTATTTT. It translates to CSAGHTSTDTQYF.